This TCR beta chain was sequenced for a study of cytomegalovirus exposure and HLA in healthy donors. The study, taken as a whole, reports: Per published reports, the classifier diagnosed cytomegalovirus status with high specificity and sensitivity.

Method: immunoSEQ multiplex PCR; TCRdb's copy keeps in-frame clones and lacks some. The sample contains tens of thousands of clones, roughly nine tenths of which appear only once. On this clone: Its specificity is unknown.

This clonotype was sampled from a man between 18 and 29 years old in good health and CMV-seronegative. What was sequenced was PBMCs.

The CDR3 DNA sequence: TGTGCCAGCAGCCGACAGGGCCACGAGCAGTACTTC. This sequence encodes CASSRQGHEQYF. This chain links TRBV11-1 with TRBJ2-7, with 7 bases aligning to TRBD1. This CDR3 contains 12 residues. Germline V gene sequence: CDR1 SGHAT, CDR2 FQDESV (reference sequence). V trimming: 5 bases; J trimming: 5 bases; junction bases outside the gene matches: 3.